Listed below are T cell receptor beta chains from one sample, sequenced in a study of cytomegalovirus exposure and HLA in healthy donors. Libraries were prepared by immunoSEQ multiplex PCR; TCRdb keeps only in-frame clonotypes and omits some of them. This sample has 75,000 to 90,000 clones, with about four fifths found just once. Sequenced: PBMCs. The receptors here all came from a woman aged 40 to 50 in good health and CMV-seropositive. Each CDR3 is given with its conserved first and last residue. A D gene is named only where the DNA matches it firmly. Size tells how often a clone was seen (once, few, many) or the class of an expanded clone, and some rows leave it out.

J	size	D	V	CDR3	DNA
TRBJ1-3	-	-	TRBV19	CASTTTGSSGNTIYF	TGTGCCAGTACTACGACGGGGAGCTCTGGAAACACCATATATTTT
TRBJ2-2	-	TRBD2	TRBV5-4	CASSPGLAVNTGELFF	TGTGCCAGCAGCCCGGGGCTAGCGGTGAACACCGGGGAGCTGTTTTTT
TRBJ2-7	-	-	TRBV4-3	CASSQLSGSEQYF	TGCGCCAGCAGCCAATTGTCTGGTAGCGAGCAGTACTTC
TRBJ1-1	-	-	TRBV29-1	CSVDQGRGSTEAFF	TGCAGCGTTGACCAGGGAAGGGGCTCCACTGAAGCTTTCTTT
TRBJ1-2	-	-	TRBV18	CASSPRPANYGYTF	TGTGCCAGCTCACCTCGTCCGGCTAACTATGGCTACACCTTC
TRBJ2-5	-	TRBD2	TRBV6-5	CASAPAAGGPETQYF	TGTGCCAGCGCCCCGGCAGCGGGGGGACCAGAGACCCAGTACTTC
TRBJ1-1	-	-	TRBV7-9	CSSSLPGGAMNTEAFF	TGTTCCAGCAGCTTACCAGGAGGGGCCATGAACACTGAAGCTTTCTTT
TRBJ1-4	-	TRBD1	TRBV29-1	CSAGTGALGYEKLFF	TGCAGCGCGGGGACAGGCGCTTTGGGGTATGAAAAACTGTTTTTT
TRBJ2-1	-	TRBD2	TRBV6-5	CASSSLAGGRNEQFF	TGTGCCAGCAGTTCACTAGCGGGGGGTAGGAATGAGCAGTTCTTC
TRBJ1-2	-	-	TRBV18	CASSSSYGYTF	TGTGCCAGCTCATCCTCCTATGGCTACACCTTC
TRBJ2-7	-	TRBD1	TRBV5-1	CASSPRQGPSYEQYF	TGCGCCAGCAGCCCCAGACAGGGACCCTCCTACGAGCAGTACTTC
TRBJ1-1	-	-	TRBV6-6	CASSQGQAMNTEAFF	TGTGCCAGCAGCCAGGGGCAGGCCATGAACACTGAAGCTTTCTTT
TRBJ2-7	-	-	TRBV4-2	CASSQDLEGATYEQYF	TGTGCCAGCAGCCAAGATCTGGAGGGGGCCACCTACGAGCAGTACTTC
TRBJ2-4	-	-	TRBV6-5	CASSYSSGADIQYF	TGTGCCAGCAGTTACTCGTCTGGGGCGGACATTCAGTACTTC
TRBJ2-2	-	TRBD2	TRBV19	CASSIPGRDETGELFF	TGTGCCAGTAGTATCCCCGGGAGGGATGAGACCGGGGAGCTGTTTTTT
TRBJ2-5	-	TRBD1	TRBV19	CASSREGDRGTSRETQYF	TGTGCCAGTAGTAGAGAGGGGGACAGGGGGACTTCTAGAGAGACCCAGTACTTC
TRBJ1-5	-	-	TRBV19	CATAGREQYSNQPQHF	TGTGCCACGGCTGGGAGGGAGCAATATAGCAATCAGCCCCAGCATTTT
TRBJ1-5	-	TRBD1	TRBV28	CATHGTGGSFQPQHF	TGTGCCACCCACGGGACAGGGGGGAGTTTTCAGCCCCAGCATTTT
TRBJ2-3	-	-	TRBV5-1	CASSLAGTDTQYF	TGCGCCAGCAGCTTGGCCGGGACAGATACGCAGTATTTT
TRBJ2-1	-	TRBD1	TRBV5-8	CASSPWGQGNGNEQFF	TGTGCCAGCAGCCCGTGGGGACAGGGAAATGGGAATGAGCAGTTCTTC
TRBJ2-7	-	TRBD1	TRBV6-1	CASTPGTGGYEQYF	TGTGCCAGCACCCCTGGGACAGGGGGCTACGAGCAGTACTTC
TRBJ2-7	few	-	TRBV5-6	CASSAGASYEQYF	TGTGCCAGCAGCGCTGGGGCGAGCTACGAGCAGTACTTC
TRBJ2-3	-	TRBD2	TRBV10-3	CAIRGLAGDPSTDTQYF	TGTGCCATCAGAGGACTAGCGGGTGACCCTAGCACAGATACGCAGTATTTT
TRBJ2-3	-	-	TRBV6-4	CASTLSGDTQYF	TGTGCCAGCACCCTTTCGGGAGATACGCAGTATTTT
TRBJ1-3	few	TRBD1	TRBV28	CASPGGGQPSSGNTIYF	TGTGCCAGCCCGGGGGGGGGACAGCCATCCTCTGGAAACACCATATATTTT
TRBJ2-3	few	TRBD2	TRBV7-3	CASSATSGGAFHYF	TGTGCCAGCAGCGCGACTAGCGGGGGGGCGTTTCACTATTTT
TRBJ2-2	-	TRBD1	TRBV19	CASSRQSGQGYTGELFF	TGTGCCAGTAGTAGACAGAGCGGACAGGGTTACACCGGGGAGCTGTTTTTT
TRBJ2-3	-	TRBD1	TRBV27	CASSPRRTGPSTDTQYF	TGTGCCAGCAGTCCCCGGCGGACAGGGCCTAGCACAGATACGCAGTATTTT
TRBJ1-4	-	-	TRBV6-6	CASSFSKVRQEKLFF	TGTGCCAGCAGTTTTTCGAAAGTACGTCAGGAAAAACTGTTTTTT
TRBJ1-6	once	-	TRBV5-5	CASSLLAGERFNSPLHF	TGTGCCAGCAGCTTATTGGCGGGGGAAAGGTTTAATTCACCCCTCCACTTT
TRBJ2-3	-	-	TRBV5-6	CASTKRGARSSTDTQYF	TGTGCCAGCACAAAACGGGGGGCGCGATCTAGCACAGATACGCAGTATTTT
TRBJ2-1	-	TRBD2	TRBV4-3	CASSQLSGGFSYNEQFF	TGCGCCAGCAGCCAACTTAGCGGGGGGTTTTCCTACAATGAGCAGTTCTTC
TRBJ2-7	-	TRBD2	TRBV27	CASSQTSGKNEQYF	TGTGCCAGCAGCCAGACTAGCGGGAAGAACGAGCAGTACTTC
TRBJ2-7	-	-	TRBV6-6	CASSLTGLGEQYF	TGTGCCAGCAGCCTCACAGGGTTGGGCGAGCAGTACTTC
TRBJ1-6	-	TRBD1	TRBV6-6	CASSFQGDNSPLHF	TGTGCCAGCAGTTTTCAGGGGGATAATTCACCCCTCCACTTT
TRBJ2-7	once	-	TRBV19	CASSRGQVVYEQYF	TGTGCCAGTAGTCGCGGACAAGTTGTCTACGAGCAGTACTTC
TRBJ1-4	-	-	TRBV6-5	CASRGGWDEKLFF	TGTGCCAGCCGCGGGGGGTGGGATGAAAAACTGTTTTTT
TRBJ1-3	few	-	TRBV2	CASSESVRDGNTIYF	TGTGCCAGCAGTGAATCGGTTAGAGATGGAAACACCATATATTTT
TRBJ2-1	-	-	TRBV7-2	CASSLIATGYNEQFF	TGTGCCAGCAGCCTAATAGCAACAGGTTACAATGAGCAGTTCTTC
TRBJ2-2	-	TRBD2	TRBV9	CASSTGLADTGELFF	TGTGCCAGCAGCACCGGACTAGCGGACACCGGGGAGCTGTTTTTT
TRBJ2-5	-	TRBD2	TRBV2	CANTGLAGETQYF	TGTGCCAACACAGGACTAGCCGGGGAGACCCAGTACTTC
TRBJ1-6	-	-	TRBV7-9	CASSLSREFTLHF	TGTGCCAGCAGCTTGTCCCGGGAATTCACCCTCCACTTT
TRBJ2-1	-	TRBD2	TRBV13	CASSLWRGGSYNEQFF	TGTGCCAGCAGCTTATGGCGGGGGGGGTCCTACAATGAGCAGTTCTTC
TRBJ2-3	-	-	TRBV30	CAWSGGSGNTDTQYF	TGTGCCTGGAGTGGTGGTAGCGGAAACACAGATACGCAGTATTTT
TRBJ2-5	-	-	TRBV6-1	CASRWGGQETQYF	TGTGCCAGCAGGTGGGGCGGTCAAGAGACCCAGTACTTC
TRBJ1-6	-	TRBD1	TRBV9	CASSPNYRGNSPLHF	TGTGCCAGCAGCCCAAATTACAGGGGGAATTCACCCCTCCACTTT
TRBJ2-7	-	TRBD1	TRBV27	CASNRQGLPYEQYF	TGTGCCAGCAATCGACAGGGGCTCCCCTACGAGCAGTACTTC
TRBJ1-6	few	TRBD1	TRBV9	CASSATGDNSPLHF	TGTGCCAGCAGCGCGACAGGGGATAATTCACCCCTCCACTTT
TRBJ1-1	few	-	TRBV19	CASSIGGLYTTEAFF	TGTGCCAGTAGTATAGGAGGGCTTTATACCACTGAAGCTTTCTTT
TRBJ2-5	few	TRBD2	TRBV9	CASSAAYGGDRQYF	TGTGCCAGCAGCGCCGCTTATGGGGGGGACCGGCAGTACTTC
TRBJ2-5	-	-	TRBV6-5	CASSYSWGGRLETQYF	TGTGCCAGCAGTTACTCGTGGGGGGGCCGATTAGAGACCCAGTACTTC
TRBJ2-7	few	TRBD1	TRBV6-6	CASSYRQGQSTYEQYF	TGTGCCAGCAGTTACCGACAGGGCCAAAGCACCTACGAGCAGTACTTC
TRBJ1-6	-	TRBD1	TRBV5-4	CASSLRRQGDSPLHF	TGTGCCAGCAGCCTCCGACGACAGGGAGATTCACCCCTCCACTTT